This T cell receptor (beta chain) came from a study of radiotherapy plus CTLA-4 blockade in lung cancer. As for the study in general: Overall, around 20% of patients showed an objective response, while 25% to 40% attained disease control.

On this clone itself: What it binds is not known.

Study-wide results and limits: Subsequent to radiotherapy plus ipilimumab, tumor-derived TCR clones underwent expansion in blood.

Profiling relied on immunoSEQ multiplex PCR, and the TCRdb table lists in-frame clones only, not all of them. The sample includes roughly 90,000 clones, over 70% of them seen just once. The CDR3 runs 13 residues. V dropped 6 bases and J dropped 11 bases, with 19 bases sitting between them. Per the germline V gene, CDR1 is MNHEY and CDR2 is SVGAGI. The material was peripheral blood, obtained from a patient treated with radiotherapy plus ipilimumab. The chain carries TRBV6-5 and TRBJ1-2; the D gene is possibly TRBD1 (6 bases). The sequence was collected from a human donor with non-small cell lung cancer who had a partial response to radiotherapy plus ipilimumab. Some clones in this sample may be carry-over from other donors' samples. The CDR3 DNA reads as TGTGCCAGCAGGACCTCCAGGGGAGTGGGATACACCTTC. Its protein product is CASRTSRGVGYTF.